This TCR beta chain was found in a study of lymphopenia after photon versus proton radiotherapy. Broader study findings: Post-nadir TCR diversity decline inversely tracked overall survival among those who died. Proton therapy kept repertoires fairly stable, unlike photons, which gained effector/memory cells. Post-nadir diversity loss with photons came from oligoclonal expansion, particularly CD8+ Temra cells.

Here immunoSEQ multiplex PCR was the method, and the copy in TCRdb shows in-frame clones only, minus some. The sample records over 50,000 clones, around 85% being singletons. Comment on this clone: Its matching antigen is unknown.

This CDR3 comprises 13 residues. CDR1 is MGHRA, CDR2 YSYEKL, per germline. Trimming at V came to 1 base and at J to 8 bases, leaving 3 bases not matched to a gene. This TCR derives from a man aged 35 to 55 with gastric cancer. The material was peripheral blood, obtained from a patient treated with photon-based radiotherapy. The chain is built from TRBV4-1 and TRBJ1-1; TRBD1 matches at 8 bases. CDR3 sequence: CASSQGTGPEAFF. CDR3 nucleotide sequence: TGCGCCAGCAGCCAAGGGACAGGGCCCGAAGCTTTCTTT.